This T cell receptor beta chain was found in a study of blood T cell repertoires in COVID-19. This CDR3 is built from 14 residues. The germline gives CDR1 GTSNPN, CDR2 SVGIG (reference sequence). V trimming: 3 bases; J trimming: 4 bases; junction bases outside the gene matches: 1. The recovered donors of Cohort 3 showed two negative PCRs, clearance, or symptom resolution. Libraries were prepared by immunoSEQ multiplex PCR; TCRdb keeps only in-frame clonotypes and omits some of them. The sample shows under 300,000 clones, 85% to 90% of them seen only once. This rearrangement joins TRBV30 to TRBJ2-2; 11 bases agree with TRBD2. The TCR comes from a woman aged 60-75 years who had recovered from COVID-19. The sequencing input was PBMCs or T cells enriched from blood (not recorded which). This CDR3 is CAWRLAGGTGELFF. CDR3 nucleotides: TGTGCCTGGAGGCTAGCGGGAGGCACCGGGGAGCTGTTTTTT.